This T cell receptor (beta chain) was documented in a study of regulatory T cells in long-lasting Graves disease. Study-wide findings and caveats: Favored gene segments in persistent disease were TRBV28, TRBJ1-2 and TRBJ2-5. Authors noted too few samples as a limitation.

Many counts were recorded for this clonotype. Antigen: not known. TCR beta libraries were built with iRepertoire HTBI primers and Arm-PCR of CDR3 regions. TCRdb analysed the multiplex PCR reads with MiXCR anew, one entry per CDR3 protein. The table includes roughly 490,000 distinct CDR3 sequences, under 25% detected once. Time point: persistent/refractory GD, antithyroid drugs over 5 years with positive TRAb. RNA from PBMCs was the source of the TCR library. An endocrinology department located in Xi'an, China, was where the patients came from. V shed 6 bases and J 6 bases; nucleotides not matched to a gene: 10. Germline loops: CDR1 SGHTA, CDR2 FQGTGA. This CDR3 region has 14 residues.

The sequence derives from a female donor with Graves disease. The gene calls are TRBV7-3 and TRBJ2-7; 8 bases are a match to TRBD2. The source was peripheral blood mononuclear cells (PBMCs), collected when the disease was refractory, from a patient treated with antithyroid drugs. The CDR3 here is CASRKTGTSSEQYF. In DNA, the CDR3 is TGTGCCAGCAGAAAAACCGGGACTAGTTCCGAGCAGTACTTC.